The T cell receptor (beta chain) under discussion was sequenced for a study of cytomegalovirus exposure and HLA in healthy donors. The PCR had 60 Vbeta and 13 Jbeta primers. The repertoire was sequenced with immunoSEQ multiplex PCR; TCRdb's copy has only in-frame clones and lacks some. The table includes 150,000 to 200,000 clones, approximately 80% detected once. From germline, CDR1 is SGHTA and CDR2 FQGNSA. The CDR3 runs 16 residues. V lost 6 bases and J lost 3; bases outside the gene matches: 10. Study findings and constraints: The authors excluded some V segments, including TRBV6-2 and TRBV6-3, as indistinguishable.

Concerning this clone: Its antigen is as yet unknown.

The chain is built from TRBV7-2 and TRBJ2-3; 9 bases align to TRBD2. This sequence originates from a woman aged 25 to 39 in good health and CMV-seropositive. The sequencing input was PBMCs. The CDR3 DNA is TGTGCCAGCAGAGCCCGAGCGGGGGGCCGAACAGATACGCAGTATTTT. It specifies CASRARAGGRTDTQYF.